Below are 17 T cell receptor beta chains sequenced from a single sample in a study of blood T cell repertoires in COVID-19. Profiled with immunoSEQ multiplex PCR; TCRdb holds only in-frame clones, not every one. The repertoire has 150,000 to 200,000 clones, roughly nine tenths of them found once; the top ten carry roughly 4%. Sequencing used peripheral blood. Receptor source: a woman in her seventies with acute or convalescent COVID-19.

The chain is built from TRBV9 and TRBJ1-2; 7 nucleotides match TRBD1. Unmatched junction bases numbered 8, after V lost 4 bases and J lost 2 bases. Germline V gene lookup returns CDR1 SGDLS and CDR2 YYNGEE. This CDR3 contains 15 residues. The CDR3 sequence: CASSMDRLGNYGYTF. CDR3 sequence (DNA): TGTGCCAGCAGCATGGACAGGTTGGGAAACTATGGCTACACCTTC.

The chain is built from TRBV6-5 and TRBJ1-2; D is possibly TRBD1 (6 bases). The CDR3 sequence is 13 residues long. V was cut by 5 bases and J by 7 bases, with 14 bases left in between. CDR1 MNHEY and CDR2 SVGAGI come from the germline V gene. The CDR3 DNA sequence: TGTGCCAGCAGTAAACAGGGTTTGGGTGGCTACACCTTC. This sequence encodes CASSKQGLGGYTF.

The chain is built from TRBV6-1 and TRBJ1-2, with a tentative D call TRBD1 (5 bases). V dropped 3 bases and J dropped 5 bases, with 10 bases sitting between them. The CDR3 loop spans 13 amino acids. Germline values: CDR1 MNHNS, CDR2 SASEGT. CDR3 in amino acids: CASSEGGGYGYTF. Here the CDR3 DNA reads TGTGCCAGCAGTGAGGGGGGAGGTTATGGCTACACCTTC.

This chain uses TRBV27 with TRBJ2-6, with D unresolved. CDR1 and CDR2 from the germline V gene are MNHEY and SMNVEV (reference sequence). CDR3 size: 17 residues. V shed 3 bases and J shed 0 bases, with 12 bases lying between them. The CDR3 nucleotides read TGTGCCAGCAGTTTTGTGCGGAAAAGCTCTGGGGCCAACGTCCTGACTTTC. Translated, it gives CASSFVRKSSGANVLTF. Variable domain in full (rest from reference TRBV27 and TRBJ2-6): EAQVTQNPRYLITVTGKKLTVTCSQNMNHEYMSWYRQDPGLGLRQIYYSMNVEVTDKGDVPEGYKVSRKEKRNFPLILESPSPNQTSLYFCASSFVRKSSGANVLTFGAGSRLTVL.

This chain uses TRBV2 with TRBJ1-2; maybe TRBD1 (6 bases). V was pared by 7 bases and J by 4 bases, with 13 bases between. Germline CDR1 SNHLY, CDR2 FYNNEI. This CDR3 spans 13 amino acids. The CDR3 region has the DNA TGTGCCAGCACTAGAGGACAGTTCTATGGCTACACCTTC. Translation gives CASTRGQFYGYTF.

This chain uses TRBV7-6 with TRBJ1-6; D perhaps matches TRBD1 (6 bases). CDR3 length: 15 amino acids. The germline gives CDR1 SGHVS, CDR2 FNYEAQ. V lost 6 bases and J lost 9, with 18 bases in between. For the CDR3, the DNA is TGTGCCAGCAGTCGCTCCGCAGGGGCAGGTTCACCCCTCCACTTT. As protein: CASSRSAGAGSPLHF.

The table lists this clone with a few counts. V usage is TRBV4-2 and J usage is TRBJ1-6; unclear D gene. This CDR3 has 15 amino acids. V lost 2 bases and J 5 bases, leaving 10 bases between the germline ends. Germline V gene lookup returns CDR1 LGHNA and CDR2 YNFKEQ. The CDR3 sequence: CASSQWVADNSPLHF. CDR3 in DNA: TGTGCCAGCAGCCAATGGGTAGCGGATAATTCACCCCTCCACTTT.

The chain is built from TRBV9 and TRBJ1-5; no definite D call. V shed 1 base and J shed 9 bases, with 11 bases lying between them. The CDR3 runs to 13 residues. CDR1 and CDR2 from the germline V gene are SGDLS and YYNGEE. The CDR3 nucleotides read TGTGCCAGCAGCGTATCTCTCGAGGGGCCCCAGCATTTT. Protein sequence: CASSVSLEGPQHF.

In nucleotides, the CDR3 is TGTGCCAGCAGTTACTTTGCAGGAGAGGGCACTGAAGCTTTCTTT. Translation: CASSYFAGEGTEAFF. This chain links TRBV6-5 with TRBJ1-1; no clear D gene. V was trimmed by 1 base and J by 4 bases, leaving 13 bases between them. Germline CDR1 MNHEY, CDR2 SVGAGI. This CDR3 comprises 15 residues.

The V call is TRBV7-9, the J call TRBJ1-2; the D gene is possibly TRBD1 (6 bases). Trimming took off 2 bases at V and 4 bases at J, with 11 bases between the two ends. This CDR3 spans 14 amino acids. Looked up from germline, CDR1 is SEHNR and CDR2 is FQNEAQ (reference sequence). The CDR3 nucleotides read TGTGCCAGCAGCTTATTAACACAGGGCTATGGCTACACCTTC. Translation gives CASSLLTQGYGYTF. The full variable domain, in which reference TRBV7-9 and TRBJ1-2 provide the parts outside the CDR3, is DTGVSQNPRHKITKRGQNVTFRCDPISEHNRLYWYRQTLGQGPEFLTYFQNEAQLEKSRLLSDRFSAERPKGSFSTLEIQRTEQGDSAMYLCASSLLTQGYGYTFGSGTRLTVV.

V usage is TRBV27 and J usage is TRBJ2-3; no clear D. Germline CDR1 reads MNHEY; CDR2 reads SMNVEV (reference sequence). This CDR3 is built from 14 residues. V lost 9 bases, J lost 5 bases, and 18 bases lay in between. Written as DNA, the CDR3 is TGTGCCAGTAAGCCCCGACACTTGGGAGATACGCAGTATTTT. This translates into CASKPRHLGDTQYF.

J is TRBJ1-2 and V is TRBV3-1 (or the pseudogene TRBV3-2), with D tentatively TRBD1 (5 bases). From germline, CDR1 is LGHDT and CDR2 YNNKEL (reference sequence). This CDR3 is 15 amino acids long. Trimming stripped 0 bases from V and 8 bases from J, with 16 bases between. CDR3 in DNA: TGTGCCAGCAGCCAAGAAGCGGGGGGGTTGTCCGGCTACACCTTC. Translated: CASSQEAGGLSGYTF.

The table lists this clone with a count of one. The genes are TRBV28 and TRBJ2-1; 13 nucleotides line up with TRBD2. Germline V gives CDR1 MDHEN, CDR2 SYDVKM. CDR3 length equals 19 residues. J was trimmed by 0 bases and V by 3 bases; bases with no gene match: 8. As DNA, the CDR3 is TGTGCCAGCAGTTTCCACCCCCGGACTAGCGGGAGCTCCTACAATGAGCAGTTCTTC. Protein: CASSFHPRTSGSSYNEQFF.

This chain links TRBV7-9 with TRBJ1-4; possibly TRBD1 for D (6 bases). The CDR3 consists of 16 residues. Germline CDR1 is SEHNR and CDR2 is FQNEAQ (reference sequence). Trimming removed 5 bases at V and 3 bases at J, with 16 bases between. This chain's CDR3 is CASSSMTGTANEKLFF. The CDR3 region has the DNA TGTGCCAGCAGCAGTATGACAGGCACAGCTAATGAAAAACTGTTTTTT.

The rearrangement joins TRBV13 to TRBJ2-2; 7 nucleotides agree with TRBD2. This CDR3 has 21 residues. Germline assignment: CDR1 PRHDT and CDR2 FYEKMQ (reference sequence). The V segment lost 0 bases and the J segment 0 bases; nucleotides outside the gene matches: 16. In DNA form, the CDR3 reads TGTGCCAGCAGCTTAGGCGAAGGGGACTATAGGAGGGGCCCGAACACCGGGGAGCTGTTTTTT. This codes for CASSLGEGDYRRGPNTGELFF.

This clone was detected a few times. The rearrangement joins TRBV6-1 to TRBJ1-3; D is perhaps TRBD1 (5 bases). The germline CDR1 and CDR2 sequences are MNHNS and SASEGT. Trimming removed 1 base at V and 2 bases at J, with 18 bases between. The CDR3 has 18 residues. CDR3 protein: CASSEGPLRGLTGNTIYF. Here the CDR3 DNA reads TGTGCCAGCAGTGAAGGCCCACTGCGGGGGTTAACTGGAAACACCATATATTTT.

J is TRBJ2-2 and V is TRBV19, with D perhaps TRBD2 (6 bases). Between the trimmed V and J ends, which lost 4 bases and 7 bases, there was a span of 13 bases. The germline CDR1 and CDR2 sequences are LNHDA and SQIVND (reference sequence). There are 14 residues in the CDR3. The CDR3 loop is CASSNREIGGELFF. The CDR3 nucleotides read TGTGCCAGTAGTAATCGGGAGATTGGCGGGGAGCTGTTTTTT.